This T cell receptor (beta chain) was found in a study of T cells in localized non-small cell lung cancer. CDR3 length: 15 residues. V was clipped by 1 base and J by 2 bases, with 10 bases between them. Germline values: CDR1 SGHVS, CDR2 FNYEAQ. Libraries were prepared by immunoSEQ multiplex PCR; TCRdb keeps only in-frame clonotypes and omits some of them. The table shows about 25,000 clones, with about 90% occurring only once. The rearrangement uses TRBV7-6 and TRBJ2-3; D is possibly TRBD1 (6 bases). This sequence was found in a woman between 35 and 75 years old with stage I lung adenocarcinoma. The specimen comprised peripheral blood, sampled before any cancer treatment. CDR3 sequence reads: CASSLGTGLTDTQYF. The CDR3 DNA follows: TGTGCCAGCAGCTTAGGAACAGGGCTCACAGATACGCAGTATTTT.